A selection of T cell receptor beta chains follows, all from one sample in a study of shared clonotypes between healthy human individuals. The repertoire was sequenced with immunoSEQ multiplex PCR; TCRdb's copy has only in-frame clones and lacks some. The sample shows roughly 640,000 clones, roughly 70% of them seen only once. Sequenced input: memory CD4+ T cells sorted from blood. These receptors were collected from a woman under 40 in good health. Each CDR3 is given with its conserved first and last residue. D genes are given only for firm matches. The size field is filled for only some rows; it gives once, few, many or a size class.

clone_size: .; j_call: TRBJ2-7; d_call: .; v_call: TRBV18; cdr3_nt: TGTGCCAGCTCGAGAGGGACCGACGTTGCCTACGAGCAGTACTTC; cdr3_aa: CASSRGTDVAYEQYF
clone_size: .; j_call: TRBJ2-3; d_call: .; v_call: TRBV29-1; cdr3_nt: TGCAGCGTTCAAGCGGATACGCAGTATTTT; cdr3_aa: CSVQADTQYF
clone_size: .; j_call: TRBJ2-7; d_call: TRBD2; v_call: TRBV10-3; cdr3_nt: TGTGCCATCAGTGATCAGACTAGCGGGAGATCAACAAGGTACGAGCAGTACTTC; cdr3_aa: CAISDQTSGRSTRYEQYF
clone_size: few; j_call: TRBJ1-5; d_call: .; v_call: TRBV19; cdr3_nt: TGTGCCAGTAGTATAGGCGTTAGCAATCAGCCCCAGCATTTT; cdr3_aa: CASSIGVSNQPQHF
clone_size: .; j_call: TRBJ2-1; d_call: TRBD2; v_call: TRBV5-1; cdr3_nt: TGCGCCAGCAGCATCCTAGCGGGAGTGGATGAGCAGTTCTTC; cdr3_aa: CASSILAGVDEQFF
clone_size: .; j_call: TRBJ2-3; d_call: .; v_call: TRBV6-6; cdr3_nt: TGTGCCAGCAGCTCTGGGGTTGTGGCTAGCACAGATACGCAGTATTTT; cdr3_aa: CASSSGVVASTDTQYF
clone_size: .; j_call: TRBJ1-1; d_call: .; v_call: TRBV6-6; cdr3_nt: TGTGCCAGCAGCACGGGGGGCAGAACTGAAGCTTTCTTT; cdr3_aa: CASSTGGRTEAFF
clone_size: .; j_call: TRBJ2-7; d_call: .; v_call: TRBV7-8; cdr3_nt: TGTGCCAGCAGCTTAGCAAGGCGGTCCTCCTCCTACGAGCAGTACTTC; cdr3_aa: CASSLARRSSSYEQYF
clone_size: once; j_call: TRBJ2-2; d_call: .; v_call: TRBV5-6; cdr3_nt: TGTGCCAGCAGCTTAGGCAGGGGGAACACCGGGGAGCTGTTTTTT; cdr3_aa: CASSLGRGNTGELFF
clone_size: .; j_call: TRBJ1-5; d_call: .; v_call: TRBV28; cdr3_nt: TGTGCCAGCAGTTTAGGGTCGGAGGGCGGTCAGCCCCAGCATTTT; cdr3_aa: CASSLGSEGGQPQHF
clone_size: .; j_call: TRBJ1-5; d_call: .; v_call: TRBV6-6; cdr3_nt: TGTGCCAGCATGGACAGCGGCAATCAGCCCCAGCATTTT; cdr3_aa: CASMDSGNQPQHF
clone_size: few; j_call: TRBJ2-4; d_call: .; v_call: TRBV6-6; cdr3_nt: TGTGCCAGCAGCCCAAGCCGAGCCGACGGCAAAAACATTCAGTACTTC; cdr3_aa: CASSPSRADGKNIQYF
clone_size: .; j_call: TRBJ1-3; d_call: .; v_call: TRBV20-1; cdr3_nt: TGCAGTGCTAGAAAGGTAGACACCATATATTTT; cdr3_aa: CSARKVDTIYF
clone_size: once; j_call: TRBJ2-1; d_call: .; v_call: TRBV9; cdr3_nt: TGTGCCAGCAGCGAGGCCTTCGGGACCCAGCAGTTCTTC; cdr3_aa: CASSEAFGTQQFF
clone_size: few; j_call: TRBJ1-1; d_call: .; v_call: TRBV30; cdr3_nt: TGTGCCTGGAGTTTTCCCGGTGAAGCTTTCTTT; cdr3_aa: CAWSFPGEAFF
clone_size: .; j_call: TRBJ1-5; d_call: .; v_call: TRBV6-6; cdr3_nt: TGTGCCAGCAGTCCATCCGGGACCTATAGCAATCAGCCCCAGCATTTT; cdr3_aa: CASSPSGTYSNQPQHF
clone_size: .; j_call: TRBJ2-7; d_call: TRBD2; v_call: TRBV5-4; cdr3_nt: TGTGCCAGCAGCCCGGGACTAGCGGGAGCAGCCTACGAGCAGTACTTC; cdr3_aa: CASSPGLAGAAYEQYF
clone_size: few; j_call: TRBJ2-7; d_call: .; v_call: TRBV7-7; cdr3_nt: TGTGCCAGCAGCTTATTGGTCGTTAAGAGGGCCAGGGATGTGGGCGAGCAGTACTTC; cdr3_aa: CASSLLVVKRARDVGEQYF
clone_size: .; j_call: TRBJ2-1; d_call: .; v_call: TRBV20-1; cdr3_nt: TGCAGTGCTAGTGAGGGGGATGGGCAGTTCTTC; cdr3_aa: CSASEGDGQFF
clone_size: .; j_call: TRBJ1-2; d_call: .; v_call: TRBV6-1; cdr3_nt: TGTGCCAGCACCACCGGGTGGACGCCTGATGGCTACACCTTC; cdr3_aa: CASTTGWTPDGYTF
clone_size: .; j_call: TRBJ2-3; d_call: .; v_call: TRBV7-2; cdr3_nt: TGTGCCAGCAGCTTAGGAAATTTTGAAGATACGCAGTATTTT; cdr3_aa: CASSLGNFEDTQYF
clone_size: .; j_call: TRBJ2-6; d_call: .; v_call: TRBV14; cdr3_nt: TGTGCCAGCAGCCCCAGCCCGGGGGTCCCCCCTGGGGAGAGCTCTGGGGCCAACGTCCTGACTTTC; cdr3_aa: CASSPSPGVPPGESSGANVLTF
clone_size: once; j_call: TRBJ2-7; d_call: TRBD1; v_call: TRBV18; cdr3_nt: TGTGCCAGCTCACTTACTCGACAGGGGACCTACGAGCAGTACTTC; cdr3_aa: CASSLTRQGTYEQYF
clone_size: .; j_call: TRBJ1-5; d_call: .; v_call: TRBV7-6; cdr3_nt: TGTGCCAGCAGCTTACAGAACAATCAGCCCCAGCATTTT; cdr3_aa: CASSLQNNQPQHF
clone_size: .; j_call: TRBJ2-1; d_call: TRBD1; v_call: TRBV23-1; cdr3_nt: TGCGCCAGCAGTCATGGGGGGACAGGGGGTATGGAGGAGCAGTTCTTC; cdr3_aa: CASSHGGTGGMEEQFF